Sequencing of this TCR beta chain was carried out in a study of cytomegalovirus exposure and HLA in healthy donors. Notes on the study in general: Later analysis associated a missense DCLRE1C variant with TCR beta V- and J-gene trimming.

In regard to this clone: Its specificity is not known.

The primer mix had 60 Vbeta and 13 Jbeta primers. Profiled with immunoSEQ multiplex PCR; TCRdb holds only in-frame clones, not every one. The sample has approximately 160,000 clones, roughly 82% seen once. J was trimmed by 4 bases and V by 2 bases; bases with no gene match: 5. The CDR3 runs 14 residues. Germline values: CDR1 SGHDT, CDR2 YYEEEE. Source material: PBMCs. V is TRBV5-6 and J is TRBJ2-7, with 8 bases lining up with TRBD1. The TCR originated in a girl between 10 and 17 years old in good health and CMV-seropositive. In DNA form, the CDR3 reads TGTGCCAGCAGCTTCGGCAGGGGGCTTTACGAGCAGTACTTC. Translation: CASSFGRGLYEQYF. The full variable domain, completed using reference TRBV5-6 and TRBJ2-7, is DAGVTQSPTHLIKTRGQQVTLRCSPKSGHDTVSWYQQALGQGPQFIFQYYEEEERQRGNFPDRFSGHQFPNYSSELNVNALLLGDSALYLCASSFGRGLYEQYFGPGTRLTVT.